What follows are 3 T cell receptor beta chains derived from one specimen sequenced in a study of T cell clusters in autoimmune cytopenias. One tube held mixed TRB-A and TRB-B primer pools for touch-down PCR. TCRdb reanalyzed the multiplex PCR reads and collapses them to one entry per CDR3 protein, without DNA. This sample contains about 4,300 distinct CDR3 sequences. TRB amplification used roughly 250 ng of peripheral blood genomic DNA. The sequenced material came from peripheral blood. The receptors were sampled from a human donor with an autoimmune cytopenia or autoimmune hepatitis (not recorded which).

Frequency places this clonotype as hyperexpanded. The chain links TRBV12-3 or TRBV12-4 to TRBJ2-3; TCRdb outputs TRBD1, but without DNA this stays unchecked. The CDR3 covers 15 residues. The chain's CDR3 is CASRATGGYGDTQYF.

This clonotype is labeled medium-sized (0.01 to 0.1%) based on frequency. This rearrangement joins TRBV27 to TRBJ1-4; with no DNA, the TCRdb D assignment of TRBD1 cannot be verified. CDR1 MNHEY and CDR2 SMNVEV come from the germline V gene (reference sequence). This CDR3 is built from 13 residues. CDR3 protein: CASSFPPYEKLFF. The full variable domain, completed using reference TRBV27 and TRBJ1-4, is EAQVTQNPRYLITVTGKKLTVTCSQNMNHEYMSWYRQDPGLGLRQIYYSMNVEVTDKGDVPEGYKVSRKEKRNFPLILESPSPNQTSLYFCASSFPPYEKLFFGSGTQLSVL.

Measured by frequency, this clonotype is medium-sized. This chain links TRBV12-3 or TRBV12-4 with TRBJ2-3; there is no DNA to check the TCRdb D call of TRBD2. This CDR3 has 19 amino acids. CDR3 amino acids: CASSLRRRGLAPSTDTQYF.